This T cell receptor (beta chain) comes out of a study of preoperative IRX-2 immunotherapy in early breast cancer. The CDR3 extends over 13 amino acids. J gave up 6 bases and V 2 bases, and 3 bases lay outside the gene matches. Looked up from germline, CDR1 is SGHDN and CDR2 is FVKESK. The treatment here: preoperative locoregional IRX-2 cytokine immunotherapy. Preoperative locoregional IRX-2 cytokine immunotherapy was tested in the phase Ib source study. Only in-frame clones appear in the TCRdb table, and some are missing; sequencing was by immunoSEQ multiplex PCR. This sample carries about 32,000 clones, around 86% of them seen once, and the ten largest clones take 2% to 3%.

The source of this sequence is a human donor with breast cancer. This sequence joins TRBV14 and TRBJ2-7; TRBD1 matches at 8 bases. Sequencing was performed on lymph node tissue, taken from a patient treated with IRX-2 immunotherapy. CDR3 nucleotides: TGTGCCAGCAGCCAAATCGACAGGGGCGAGCAGTACTTC. This sequence encodes CASSQIDRGEQYF.